This T cell receptor beta chain was identified during a study of identical twins. TCRdb ran MiXCR on the 5' RACE reads and lists one entry per CDR3 protein. The sample consists of 200,000 to 250,000 distinct CDR3 sequences, 6.5% to 8.5% of them appearing once. A remark on this clonotype: The target antigen is unknown.

Study results and caveats: Insertions were fewer in abundant cord blood beta clonotypes, whereas memory repertoires showed none of this pattern. Sequences that were out-of-frame, alpha and twin-shared displayed an excess of low generation probability.

Germline CDR1 reads LNHNV; CDR2 reads YYDKDF (reference sequence). The length of the CDR3 is 14 residues. V gave up 1 base and J gave up 4 bases; unmatched junction bases: 1. Separately, the same data were catalogued under a study of yellow fever vaccine responses in identical twins.

Sequencing was performed on memory (CD45RO+) T cells sorted from blood. V usage is TRBV15 and J usage is TRBJ1-2; TRBD1 matches 9 bases. The source of this sequence is a young woman in good health. CDR3 sequence (DNA): TGTGCCACCAGCAGAGCGGACAGGGGCTATGGCTACACCTTC. It is translated as CATSRADRGYGYTF.